This TCR beta chain was obtained from a study of CD4+ T cells in melanoma. The method was immunoSEQ multiplex PCR; TCRdb's version includes in-frame clones alone and lacks a portion of them. Of around 10,000 clones listed, about 70% are singletons. Study observations and caveats: A reported correlation linked neoantigen-specific CD4+ T cells to CD8+, macrophage and B cell function. Neoantigen-specific CD4+ T cells in melanoma reportedly had diverse differentiation states.

To note about this clone: Antigen: not known.

The germline V gene encodes CDR1 MNHNY and CDR2 SVGAGI (reference sequence). Losses at the gene ends were 5 bases for V and 4 bases for J; bases not matched to a gene: 5. CDR3 length: 15 residues. The chain employs TRBV6-6 and TRBJ2-7; 13 positions agree with TRBD2. Sequenced material: cells from a culture (not recorded whether cultured in vitro). This sequence originates from a human donor with melanoma. The CDR3 is CASSPTSGGLYEQYF. The CDR3 DNA reads TGTGCCAGCAGTCCGACTAGCGGGGGGTTATACGAGCAGTACTTC.